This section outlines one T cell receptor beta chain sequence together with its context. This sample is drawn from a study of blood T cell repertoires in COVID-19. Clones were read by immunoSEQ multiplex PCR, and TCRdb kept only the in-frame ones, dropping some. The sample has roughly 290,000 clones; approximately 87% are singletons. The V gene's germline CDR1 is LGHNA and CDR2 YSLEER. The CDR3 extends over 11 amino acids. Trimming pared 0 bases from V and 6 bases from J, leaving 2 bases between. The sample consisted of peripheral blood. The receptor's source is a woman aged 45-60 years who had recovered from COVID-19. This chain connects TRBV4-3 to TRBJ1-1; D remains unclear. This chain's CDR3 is CASSQDSEAFF. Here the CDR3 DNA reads TGCGCCAGCAGCCAAGACTCTGAAGCTTTCTTT.